These T cell receptor beta chains were read from a single sample in a study of cytomegalovirus exposure and HLA in healthy donors. TCRdb's copy holds only in-frame clones and misses some; the assay was immunoSEQ multiplex PCR. The sample yields 150,000 to 200,000 clones, around 87% seen once. The material sequenced was PBMCs. The receptor set was obtained from a woman between 18 and 30 years old in good health and CMV-seronegative. CDR3s include the opening cysteine and the closing phenylalanine or tryptophan. A D gene is named only where the DNA matches it firmly. Clone size appears in some rows only: once, few, many, or a class for an expanded clone.

abundance	v_gene	d_gene	j_gene	CDR3nt	CDR3aa
once	TRBV28	TRBD1	TRBJ1-1	TGTGCCAGCAGTGCCGACAGGGGGCGGATGAACACTGAAGCTTTCTTT	CASSADRGRMNTEAFF
few	TRBV5-1	NA	TRBJ1-1	TGCGCCAGCAGCCCCGTAGGGGTTAAGACTGAAGCTTTCTTT	CASSPVGVKTEAFF
NA	TRBV10-3	TRBD1	TRBJ1-2	TGTGCCATCAGCCCCGGGGACAGGGGAACAAGATCCTACACCTTC	CAISPGDRGTRSYTF
NA	TRBV2	TRBD1	TRBJ1-2	TGTGCCAGCCTATCCGGGACAGGGGGTAACTATGGCTACACCTTC	CASLSGTGGNYGYTF
NA	TRBV19	NA	TRBJ2-1	TGTGCCAGTAGTATCCATCCCAGCTCCTACAATGAGCAGTTCTTC	CASSIHPSSYNEQFF
NA	TRBV7-9	NA	TRBJ1-6	TGTGCCAGCAGCCTCGATGTTAGCCGGAATTCACCCCTCCACTTT	CASSLDVSRNSPLHF
NA	TRBV6-1	NA	TRBJ2-2	TGTGCCAGCAGTCGCCCGGGGACCGGGGAGCTGTTTTTT	CASSRPGTGELFF
NA	TRBV19	NA	TRBJ2-2	TGTGCCAGTAGTATCCCCCCCAGTTGGCGGGGTAACACCGGGGAGCTGTTTTTT	CASSIPPSWRGNTGELFF
once	TRBV5-8	TRBD2	TRBJ2-5	TGTGCCAGCAGCTTGGGGGAGGGAGAGACCCAGTACTTC	CASSLGEGETQYF
NA	TRBV7-9	TRBD1	TRBJ2-7	TGTGCCAGCAGCTTCGGGACAGGGTTCAACGAGCAGTACTTC	CASSFGTGFNEQYF
NA	TRBV2	NA	TRBJ2-5	TGTGCCAGCAGTGAAGCGCCAGGGATCGGAGAGACCCAGTACTTC	CASSEAPGIGETQYF
NA	TRBV5-1	TRBD1	TRBJ2-1	TGCGCCAGCAGCACGACAGGGGACAACTCCTACAATGAGCAGTTCTTC	CASSTTGDNSYNEQFF
NA	TRBV5-6	NA	TRBJ2-7	TGTGCCAGCAGCTTGGCGACAGGATCCTACGAGCAGTACTTC	CASSLATGSYEQYF
NA	TRBV7-9	TRBD2	TRBJ2-3	TGTGCCAGCAGCTTGTCTAGCGGGAGCCCAGATACGCAGTATTTT	CASSLSSGSPDTQYF
NA	TRBV18	TRBD1	TRBJ1-5	TGTGCCAGCTCACTGGGACAGGGGTTCACCTCCAACAATCAGCCCCAGCATTTT	CASSLGQGFTSNNQPQHF
NA	TRBV27	TRBD1	TRBJ1-2	TGTGCCAGCAGTTTAACGGGACAGTTCCTCTATGGCTACACCTTC	CASSLTGQFLYGYTF
NA	TRBV7-9	TRBD1	TRBJ1-1	TGTGCCAGCAGCTTCAGGACAGGGGGCCTTTCTGAAGCTTTCTTT	CASSFRTGGLSEAFF
NA	TRBV27	TRBD1	TRBJ2-1	TGTGCCAGCCGGACCGGGACAGGGATGAATGAGCAGTTCTTC	CASRTGTGMNEQFF
NA	TRBV10-3	NA	TRBJ2-1	TGTGCCATCGGAGATTATCTTGAGCAGTTCTTC	CAIGDYLEQFF
NA	TRBV30	NA	TRBJ1-2	TGTGCCTGGAGACCCCCGGAGGCAGGACGGTATGGCTACACCTTC	CAWRPPEAGRYGYTF
NA	TRBV28	TRBD1	TRBJ1-1	TGTGCCAGCAGGGGGACAGGGAGAAACACTGAAGCTTTCTTT	CASRGTGRNTEAFF
NA	TRBV19	NA	TRBJ2-1	TGTGCCAGTAGTACCCGGGGGTACACAGCCCGCAATGAGCAGTTCTTC	CASSTRGYTARNEQFF
once	TRBV7-6	NA	TRBJ1-5	TGTGCCAGCAGCTTAGCCAGGGGCAATCAGCCCCAGCATTTT	CASSLARGNQPQHF
NA	TRBV9	NA	TRBJ2-1	TGTGCCAGCAGCGTAGAAGAGGCCTCAAATGAGCAGTTCTTC	CASSVEEASNEQFF
NA	TRBV27	TRBD1	TRBJ2-7	TGTGCCAGCAGCTTTACCTACAGGGGTTCCTACGAGCAGTACTTC	CASSFTYRGSYEQYF
NA	TRBV7-9	NA	TRBJ1-4	TGTGCCAGCAGCTTAGGTCGGGGGAGGACTAATGAAAAACTGTTTTTT	CASSLGRGRTNEKLFF
NA	TRBV4-1	NA	TRBJ2-5	TGCGCCAGCAGCCAAGTCCGACCACAGGAAGGGGAGACCCAGTACTTC	CASSQVRPQEGETQYF
NA	TRBV15	NA	TRBJ1-1	TGTGCCACCAGCAGAGGTAGAGGGGGTGTTGAAGCTTTCTTT	CATSRGRGGVEAFF
NA	TRBV7-9	TRBD1	TRBJ1-4	TGTTCCAGCAGCCCACAGGGGACTAATGAAAAACTGTTTTTT	CSSSPQGTNEKLFF
NA	TRBV11-2	NA	TRBJ1-1	TGTGCCAGCAGCTTAGATCTAGGAAAGCAAGCTTTCTTT	CASSLDLGKQAFF
NA	TRBV2	NA	TRBJ2-1	TGTGCCAGCAGGGAGGGAAGATACAATGAGCAGTTCTTC	CASREGRYNEQFF
NA	TRBV30	NA	TRBJ2-7	TGTGCCTGGAGCGGGGTCATACCTTACGAGCAGTACTTC	CAWSGVIPYEQYF
once	TRBV2	TRBD2	TRBJ2-3	TGTGCCAGCACCAGACTAGCGACCCGAGGGGATACGCAGTATTTT	CASTRLATRGDTQYF
NA	TRBV19	TRBD1	TRBJ2-7	TGTGCCAGTAGTCCATGGACAGGGGCCTCCTACGAGCAGTACTTC	CASSPWTGASYEQYF
NA	TRBV27	TRBD2	TRBJ2-1	TGTGCCAGCAGTTCAAGGACTAGCCTCTCCTACAATGAGCAGTTCTTC	CASSSRTSLSYNEQFF
NA	TRBV4-3	TRBD2	TRBJ2-1	TGCGCCAGCAGCCTTACGACTAGCGGGAGGGCTAACAATGAGCAGTTCTTC	CASSLTTSGRANNEQFF
NA	TRBV4-2	TRBD1	TRBJ1-3	TGTGCCAGCAGCCAAGAAAAAACGAGACAGGGTGGTGGAAACACCATATATTTT	CASSQEKTRQGGGNTIYF
NA	TRBV9	NA	TRBJ2-3	TGTGCCAGCAGCGTAGTAGGCCGCGAGGGTACGCAGTATTTT	CASSVVGREGTQYF
NA	TRBV19	NA	TRBJ2-7	TGTGCCAGTAGTGAACAGGGAAGAGGCTACGAGCAGTACTTC	CASSEQGRGYEQYF
NA	TRBV5-1	TRBD1	TRBJ1-2	TGCGCCAGCAGCTTGTCGGACAGGCCCTATGGCTACACCTTC	CASSLSDRPYGYTF
NA	TRBV2	TRBD1	TRBJ2-7	TGTGCCAGCAGTGGGCAGGGGGTCTACGAGCAGTACTTC	CASSGQGVYEQYF
once	TRBV19	NA	TRBJ2-1	TGTGCCAGTACTTCGAGGAGGAGCTCCTACAATGAGCAGTTCTTC	CASTSRRSSYNEQFF
NA	TRBV6-6	NA	TRBJ2-1	TGTGCCAGCAGTTACTGGGAGCCTAGCTCCTACAATGAGCAGTTCTTC	CASSYWEPSSYNEQFF
NA	TRBV14	NA	TRBJ1-2	TGTGCCAGCAGCCAAGATTTCATAAGCGAGGGCTACACCTTC	CASSQDFISEGYTF
NA	TRBV19	TRBD2	TRBJ2-1	TGTGCCAGTACAATATACGGACTAGCGGGAGGTATGGGTAATGAGCAGTTCTTC	CASTIYGLAGGMGNEQFF
NA	TRBV18	NA	TRBJ1-6	TGTGCCAGCTCCCACACTCCTGACAGGAATAATTCACCCCTCCACTTT	CASSHTPDRNNSPLHF
NA	TRBV4-1	NA	TRBJ1-1	TGCGCCAGCTCAGGGGCGGACAGCTTGAACACTGAAGCTTTCTTT	CASSGADSLNTEAFF
NA	TRBV5-8	NA	TRBJ2-3	TGTGCCAGCAGTTTCCCAAACCCCCGGACAGTTTGGGCAGATACGCAGTATTTT	CASSFPNPRTVWADTQYF